This T cell receptor beta chain was recorded in a study of shared clonotypes between healthy human individuals. Trimming took 1 base from V and 8 from J, leaving 9 bases between them. Germline CDR1 MGHRA, CDR2 YSYEKL. This CDR3 spans 13 amino acids. About this clone: Its target is unknown.

General observations from the study: What naive subsets generally showed was a larger estimated richness than memory subsets showed.

The donors were adults (healthy and HIV-negative) with no recent acute infections or vaccinations. Splitting the CD4+ cells yielded a CD45RA+ naive subset and a CD45RA-negative memory subset. Sorted-subset replicate PCRs used roughly 220 ng DNA, approximately 30,000 T cell genomes. TCRdb's copy holds only in-frame clones and misses some; the assay was immunoSEQ multiplex PCR. Among about 700,000 clones listed, approximately 79% were seen once. The chain recombines TRBV4-1 with TRBJ2-1; D is unresolved. Sequencing input: memory CD4+ T cells sorted from blood. The subset was: CD45RA-negative fraction. The clonotype comes from a woman aged 25 to 39 in good health. The DNA of the CDR3 is TGCGCCAGCAGCCAAGGTGACACGTATGAGCAGTTCTTC. Amino acid sequence: CASSQGDTYEQFF.